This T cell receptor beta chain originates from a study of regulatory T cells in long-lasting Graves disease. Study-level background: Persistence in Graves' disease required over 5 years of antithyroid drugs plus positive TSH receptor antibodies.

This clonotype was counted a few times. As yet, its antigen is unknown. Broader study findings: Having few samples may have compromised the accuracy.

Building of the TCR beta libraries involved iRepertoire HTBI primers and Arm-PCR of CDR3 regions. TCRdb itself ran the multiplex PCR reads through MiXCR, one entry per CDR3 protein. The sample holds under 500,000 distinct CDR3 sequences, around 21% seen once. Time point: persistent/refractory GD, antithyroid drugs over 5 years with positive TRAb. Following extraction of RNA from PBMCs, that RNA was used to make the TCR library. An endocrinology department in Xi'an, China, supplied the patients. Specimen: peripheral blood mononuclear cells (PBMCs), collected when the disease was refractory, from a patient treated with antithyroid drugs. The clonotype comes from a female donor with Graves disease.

The CDR3 is CASSSGGVRTEAFF. CDR3 bases: TGTGCCAGTAGTTCAGGGGGAGTTCGGACTGAAGCTTTCTTT. This rearrangement joins TRBV19 to TRBJ1-1; TRBD1 matches 7 bases. Trimming removed 5 bases from V and 5 bases from J; junction bases left unmatched: 8. CDR3 length equals 14 residues. Germline V gene sequence: CDR1 LNHDA, CDR2 SQIVND (reference sequence).